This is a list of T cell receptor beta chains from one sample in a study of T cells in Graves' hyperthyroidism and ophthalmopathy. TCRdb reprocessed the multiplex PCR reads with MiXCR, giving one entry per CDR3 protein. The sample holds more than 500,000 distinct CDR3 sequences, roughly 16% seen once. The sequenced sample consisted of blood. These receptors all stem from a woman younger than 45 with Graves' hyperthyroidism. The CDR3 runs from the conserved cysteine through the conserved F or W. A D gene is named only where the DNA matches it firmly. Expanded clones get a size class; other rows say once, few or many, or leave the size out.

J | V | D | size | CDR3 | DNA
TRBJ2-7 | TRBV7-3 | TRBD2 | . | CASSHPPPETSGNSYEQYF | TGTGCCAGCAGCCATCCTCCACCCGAGACTAGCGGTAATTCCTACGAGCAGTACTTC
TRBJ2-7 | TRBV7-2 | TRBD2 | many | CASSYARLAGEYEQYF | TGTGCCAGCAGCTACGCCCGTCTAGCGGGAGAATACGAGCAGTACTTC
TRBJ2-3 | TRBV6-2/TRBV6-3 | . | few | CASSTVGTLTDTQYF | TGTGCCAGCAGTACCGTCGGGACCCTTACAGATACGCAGTATTTT
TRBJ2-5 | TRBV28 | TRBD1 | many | CASSAPQGDDQETQYF | TGTGCCAGCAGCGCACCCCAGGGGGACGACCAAGAGACCCAGTACTTC
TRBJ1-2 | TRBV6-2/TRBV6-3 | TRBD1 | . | CASSPLGTVEGYGYTF | TGTGCCAGCAGCCCTCTAGGGACAGTCGAGGGATATGGCTACACCTTC
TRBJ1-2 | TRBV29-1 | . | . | CSVEQGSGGYTF | TGCAGCGTTGAGCAAGGGTCTGGTGGCTACACCTTC
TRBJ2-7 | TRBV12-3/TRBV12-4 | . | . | CASSSLPDAYQQYF | TGTGCCAGCAGCTCCCTCCCCGATGCTTACCAGCAGTACTTC
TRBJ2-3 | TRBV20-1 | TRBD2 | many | CSAGTSDPGGTDTQYF | TGCAGTGCAGGGACTAGTGACCCCGGAGGCACAGATACGCAGTATTTT
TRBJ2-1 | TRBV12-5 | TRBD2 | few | CASGPSGGSYNEQFF | TGTGCTAGTGGTCCGAGCGGGGGGTCCTACAATGAGCAGTTCTTC
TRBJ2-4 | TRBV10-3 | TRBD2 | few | CAIRGTISDIQYF | TGTGCCATCAGGGGGACTATTAGTGACATTCAGTACTTC
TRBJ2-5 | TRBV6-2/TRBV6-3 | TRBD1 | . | CASSYRTGEETQYF | TGTGCCAGCAGTTACCGCACAGGGGAAGAGACCCAGTACTTC
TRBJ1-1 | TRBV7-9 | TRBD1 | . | CASTPTGIMNTEAFF | TGTGCCAGCACACCGACAGGGATTATGAACACTGAAGCTTTCTTT
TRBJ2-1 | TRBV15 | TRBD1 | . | CATSTRDRAYNEQFF | TGTGCCACCAGCACCCGGGACAGGGCTTACAATGAGCAGTTCTTC
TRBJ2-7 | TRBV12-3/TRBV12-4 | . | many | CASTSRGLPYEQYF | TGTGCCAGCACCTCTCGGGGGTTGCCCTACGAGCAGTACTTC
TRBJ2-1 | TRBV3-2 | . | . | CASSHIGPGSQPYNEQFF | TGTGCCAGCAGCCACATAGGGCCGGGGAGCCAACCCTACAATGAGCAGTTCTTC
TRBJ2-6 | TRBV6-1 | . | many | CASSAGRPSGANVLTF | TGTGCCAGCAGTGCGGGACGTCCCTCTGGGGCCAACGTCCTGACTTTC
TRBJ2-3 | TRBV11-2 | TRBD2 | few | CASSSGTSGGHTDTQYF | TGTGCCAGCAGTTCCGGGACTAGCGGGGGACACACAGATACGCAGTATTTT
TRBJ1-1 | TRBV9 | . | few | CASSVVTFNEAFF | TGTGCCAGCAGCGTAGTGACATTTAATGAAGCTTTCTTT
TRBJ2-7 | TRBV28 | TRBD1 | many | CASSLAGTGANEQYF | TGTGCCAGCAGCCTGGCTGGGACAGGGGCGAACGAGCAGTACTTC
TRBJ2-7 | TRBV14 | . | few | CASSQPPTYEQYF | TGTGCCAGCAGCCAACCGCCTACGTACGAGCAGTACTTC
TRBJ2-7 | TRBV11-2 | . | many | CASTDRTLYEQYF | TGTGCCAGCACCGACAGGACACTCTACGAGCAGTACTTC
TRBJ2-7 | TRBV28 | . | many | CASSPRDTLEQYF | TGTGCCAGCAGCCCGCGGGACACTTTGGAGCAGTACTTC
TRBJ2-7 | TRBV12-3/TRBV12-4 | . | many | CASSFLTEQYF | TGTGCCAGCAGTTTTCTGACCGAGCAGTACTTC
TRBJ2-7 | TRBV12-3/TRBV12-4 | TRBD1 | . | CASSARDRPTYEQYF | TGTGCCAGCAGCGCGCGGGACAGGCCTACCTACGAGCAGTACTTC
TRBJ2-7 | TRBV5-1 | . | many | CASSLGGTSSYEQYF | TGCGCCAGCAGCCTGGGCGGGACAAGCTCCTACGAGCAGTACTTC
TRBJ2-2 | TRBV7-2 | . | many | CASSLIPGANTGELFF | TGTGCCAGCAGCTTAATCCCAGGGGCGAACACCGGGGAGCTGTTTTTT
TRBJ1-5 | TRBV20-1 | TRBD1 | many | CSARDDINRGGNQPQHF | TGCAGTGCTAGAGATGATATTAACAGGGGGGGTAATCAGCCCCAGCATTTT
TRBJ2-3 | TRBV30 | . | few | CAWSEGYFNTDTQYF | TGTGCCTGGAGTGAAGGGTATTTCAACACAGATACGCAGTATTTT
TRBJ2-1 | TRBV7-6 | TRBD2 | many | CASSFIAGKDNEQFF | TGTGCCAGCAGCTTTATAGCGGGAAAGGACAATGAGCAGTTCTTC
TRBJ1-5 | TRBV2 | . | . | CASSETRRDQPQHF | TGTGCCAGCAGTGAGACTCGGCGGGATCAGCCCCAGCATTTT
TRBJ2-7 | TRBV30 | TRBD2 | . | CALGRGGPYEQYF | TGTGCCCTAGGTCGGGGAGGGCCCTACGAGCAGTACTTC
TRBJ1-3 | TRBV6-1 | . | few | CASSARDMAGNTIYF | TGTGCCAGCAGTGCCAGGGACATGGCTGGAAACACCATATATTTT
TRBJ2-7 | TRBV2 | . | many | CASRAGTSGYEQYF | TGTGCCAGCAGGGCCGGGACGTCGGGCTACGAGCAGTACTTC
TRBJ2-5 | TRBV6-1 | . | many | CASSEFQARINQETQYF | TGTGCCAGCAGTGAATTCCAGGCCAGGATTAACCAAGAGACCCAGTACTTC
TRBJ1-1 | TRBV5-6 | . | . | CASSYGMTSTETFF | TGTGCCAGCAGTTACGGGATGACGAGCACTGAAACTTTCTTT
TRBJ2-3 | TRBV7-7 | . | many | CASSPGTSPTDTQYF | TGTGCTAGCAGCCCCGGGACTTCCCCTACAGATACGCAGTATTTT
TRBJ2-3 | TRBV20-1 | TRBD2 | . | CSARRASGRPDSTDTQYF | TGCAGTGCTAGAAGGGCTAGCGGGAGGCCCGATAGCACAGATACGCAGTATTTT
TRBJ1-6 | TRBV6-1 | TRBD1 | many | CASSYQDRGSPLHF | TGTGCCAGCAGTTATCAGGACAGGGGTTCACCCCTCCACTTT
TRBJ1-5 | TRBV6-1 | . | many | CASSESAGEYQPQHF | TGTGCCAGCAGTGAATCCGCAGGGGAGTATCAGCCCCAGCATTTT
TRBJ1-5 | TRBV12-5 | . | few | CASGLVPDGYSNQPQHF | TGTGCTAGTGGTTTGGTACCTGACGGTTATAGCAATCAGCCCCAGCATTTT
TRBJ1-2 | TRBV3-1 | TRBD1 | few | CASSQALDRPRYGYTF | TGTGCCAGCAGCCAAGCCTTGGACAGGCCCCGCTATGGCTACACCTTC
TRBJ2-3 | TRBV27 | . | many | CASRDQKGQTDTQYF | TGTGCCAGCAGGGATCAAAAGGGACAAACAGATACGCAGTATTTT
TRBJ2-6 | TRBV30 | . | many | CAWSESSGANVLTF | TGTGCCTGGAGTGAGAGCTCTGGGGCCAACGTCCTGACTTTC
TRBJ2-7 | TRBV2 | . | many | CASSDALPYEQYF | TGTGCCAGCAGTGACGCGTTACCCTACGAGCAGTACTTC